The sequence of this T cell receptor (beta chain) was determined in a study of a mutant IDH1 vaccine in newly diagnosed glioma. Study background: Patients, over weeks 1, 3, 5, 7, 11, 15, 19 and 23, received a total of eight vaccinations. Findings and caveats of the study: Most patients, about 93%, showed vaccine-induced immune responses.

Specified time point: week 11, during vaccination. Each vaccine dose was 300 ug of mutant IDH1 20-mer peptide, with topical imiquimod. Sequencing was performed with immunoSEQ multiplex PCR; in TCRdb, only in-frame clones are kept and a portion is missing. The table has around 130,000 clones, around 80% seen once. This clone was observed once. Its target is unknown. The CDR3 extends over 14 amino acids. The V end was cut by 6 bases, the J end by 2 bases, with 11 bases between. Germline lookup yields CDR1 MNHNS and CDR2 SASEGT. The rearrangement uses TRBV6-1 and TRBJ2-1; D gene uncertain. This TCR was sampled from a man aged 35-49 years with glioma. Sequences were derived from PBMCs, sampled from a glioma patient whose treatment included an IDH1 peptide vaccine. The CDR3 DNA follows: TGTGCCAGCAGAAGAGACACCGCCTACAATGAGCAGTTCTTC. Translated, it gives CASRRDTAYNEQFF.